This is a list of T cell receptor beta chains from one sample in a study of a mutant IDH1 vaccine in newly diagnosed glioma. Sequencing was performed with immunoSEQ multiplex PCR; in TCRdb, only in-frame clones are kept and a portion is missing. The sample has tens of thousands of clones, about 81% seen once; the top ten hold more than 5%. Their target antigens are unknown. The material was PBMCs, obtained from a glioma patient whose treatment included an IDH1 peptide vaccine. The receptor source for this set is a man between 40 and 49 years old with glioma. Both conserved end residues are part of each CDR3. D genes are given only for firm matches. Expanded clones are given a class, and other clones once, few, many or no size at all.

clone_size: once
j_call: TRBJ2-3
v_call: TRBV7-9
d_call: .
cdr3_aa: CASSQTGDGTDTQYF
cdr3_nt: TGTGCCAGCAGCCAGACTGGGGATGGCACAGATACGCAGTATTTT

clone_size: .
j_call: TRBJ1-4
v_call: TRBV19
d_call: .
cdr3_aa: CASSREFLLFF
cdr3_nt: TGTGCCAGTAGCCGAGAATTTCTGCTGTTTTTT

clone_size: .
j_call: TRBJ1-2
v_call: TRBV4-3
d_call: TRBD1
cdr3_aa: CASSQDLSGGQGAGGYTF
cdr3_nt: TGCGCCAGCAGCCAAGATTTGTCTGGAGGGCAGGGGGCCGGTGGCTACACCTTC

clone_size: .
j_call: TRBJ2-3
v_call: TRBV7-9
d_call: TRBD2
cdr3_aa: CASSRAGAGVDTQYF
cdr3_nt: TGTGCCAGCAGCCGGGCCGGAGCGGGAGTAGATACGCAGTATTTT

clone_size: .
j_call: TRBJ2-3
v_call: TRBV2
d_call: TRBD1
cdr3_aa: CASREQGVATDTQYF
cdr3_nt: TGTGCCAGCAGAGAACAGGGGGTCGCCACAGATACGCAGTATTTT

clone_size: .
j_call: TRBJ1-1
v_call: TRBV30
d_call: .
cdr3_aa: CAWSVSMNTEAFF
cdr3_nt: TGTGCCTGGAGTGTATCTATGAACACTGAAGCTTTCTTT

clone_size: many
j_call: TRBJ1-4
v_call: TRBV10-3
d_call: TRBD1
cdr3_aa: CAISESSGTGFLSTNEKLFF
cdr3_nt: TGTGCCATCAGTGAGTCTAGCGGGACAGGGTTTTTGTCCACTAATGAAAAACTGTTTTTT

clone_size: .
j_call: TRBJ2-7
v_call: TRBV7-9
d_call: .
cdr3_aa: CASSQGSLQFDYEQYF
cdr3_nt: TGTGCCAGCAGCCAAGGGAGCCTCCAGTTCGACTACGAGCAGTACTTC

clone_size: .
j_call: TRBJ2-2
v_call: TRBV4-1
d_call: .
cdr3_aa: CASSLALGANTGELFF
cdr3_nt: TGCGCCAGCAGCCTCGCTTTAGGGGCTAACACCGGGGAGCTGTTTTTT

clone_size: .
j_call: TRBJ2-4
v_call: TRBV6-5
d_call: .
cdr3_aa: CASSYGQGLAKNIQYF
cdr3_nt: TGTGCCAGCAGTTATGGCCAGGGACTAGCCAAAAACATTCAGTACTTC

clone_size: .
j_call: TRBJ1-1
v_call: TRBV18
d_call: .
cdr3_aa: CASSPTRGQLNTEAFF
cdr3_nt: TGTGCCAGCTCACCTACAAGGGGCCAGCTGAACACTGAAGCTTTCTTT

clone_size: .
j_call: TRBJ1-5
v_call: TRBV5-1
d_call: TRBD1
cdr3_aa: CASSLGDRVGNQPQHF
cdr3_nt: TGCGCCAGCAGCTTGGGGGACAGGGTAGGCAATCAGCCCCAGCATTTT

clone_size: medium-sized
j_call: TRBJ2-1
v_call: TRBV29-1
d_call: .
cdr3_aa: CIIIGSYNEQFF
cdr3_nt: TGCATCATCATCGGCTCCTACAATGAGCAGTTCTTC

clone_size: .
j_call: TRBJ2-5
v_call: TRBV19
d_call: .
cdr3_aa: CASSIAEGNQETQYF
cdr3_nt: TGTGCCAGTAGTATAGCGGAGGGAAATCAGGAGACCCAGTACTTC

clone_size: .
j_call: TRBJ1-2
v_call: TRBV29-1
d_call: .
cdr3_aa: CSVEANYGYTF
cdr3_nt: TGCAGCGTTGAGGCGAACTATGGCTACACCTTC

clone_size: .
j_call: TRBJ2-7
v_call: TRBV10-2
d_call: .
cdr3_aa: CASSSHSHEQYF
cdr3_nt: TGCGCCAGCAGCAGCCACTCCCACGAGCAGTACTTC

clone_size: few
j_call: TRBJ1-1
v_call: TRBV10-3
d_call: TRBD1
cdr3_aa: CAISESDREGAFF
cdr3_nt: TGTGCCATCAGTGAATCCGACAGGGAAGGCGCTTTCTTT

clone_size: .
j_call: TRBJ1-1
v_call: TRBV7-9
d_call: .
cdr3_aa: CASSQGGASEAFF
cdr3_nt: TGTGCCAGCAGCCAGGGAGGTGCCTCAGAAGCTTTCTTT

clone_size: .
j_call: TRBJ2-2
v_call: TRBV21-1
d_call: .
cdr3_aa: CASSKGGGTGLGELFF
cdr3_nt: TGTGCCAGCAGCAAAGGGGGTGGGACAGGCCTCGGGGAGCTGTTTTTT

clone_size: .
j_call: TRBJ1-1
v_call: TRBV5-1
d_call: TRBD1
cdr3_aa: CASSFRGRTEAFF
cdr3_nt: TGCGCCAGCAGCTTTAGGGGGCGCACTGAAGCTTTCTTT

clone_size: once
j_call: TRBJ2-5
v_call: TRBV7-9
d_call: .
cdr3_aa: CASSLVQGQETQYF
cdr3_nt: TGTGCCAGCAGCTTAGTGCAGGGACAAGAGACCCAGTACTTC

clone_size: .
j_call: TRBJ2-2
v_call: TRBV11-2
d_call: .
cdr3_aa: CASNVGAIANTGELFF
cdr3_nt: TGTGCCAGCAACGTGGGGGCCATCGCGAACACCGGGGAGCTGTTTTTT

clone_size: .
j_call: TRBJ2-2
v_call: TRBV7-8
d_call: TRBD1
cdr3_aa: CASSYRDRKTGELFF
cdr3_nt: TGTGCCAGCAGCTACCGGGACAGGAAGACCGGGGAGCTGTTTTTT

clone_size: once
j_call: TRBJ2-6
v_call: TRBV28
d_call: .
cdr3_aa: CASSSSGANVLTF
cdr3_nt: TGTGCCAGCAGTTCCTCTGGGGCCAACGTCCTGACTTTC

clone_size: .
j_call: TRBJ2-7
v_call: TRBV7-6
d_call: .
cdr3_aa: CASSLGRTYEQYF
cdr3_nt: TGTGCCAGCAGCTTAGGCAGGACCTACGAGCAGTACTTC

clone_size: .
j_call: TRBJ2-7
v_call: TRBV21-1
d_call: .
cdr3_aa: CASSKGGRARYEQYF
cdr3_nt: TGTGCCAGCAGCAAAGGCGGGAGGGCCCGGTACGAGCAGTACTTC

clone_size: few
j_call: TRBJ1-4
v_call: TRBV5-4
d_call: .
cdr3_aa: CASSRLGGTNEKLFF
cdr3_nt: TGTGCCAGCAGCCGTCTTGGCGGGACTAATGAAAAACTGTTTTTT

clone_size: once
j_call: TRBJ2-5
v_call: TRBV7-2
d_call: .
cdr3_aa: CASSLGGTETQYF
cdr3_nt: TGTGCCAGCAGCTTAGGGGGGACAGAGACCCAGTACTTC

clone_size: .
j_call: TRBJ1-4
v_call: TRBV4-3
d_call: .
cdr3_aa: CASSQEGRGNTNEKLFF
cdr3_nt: TGCGCCAGCAGCCAAGAAGGAAGGGGGAACACTAATGAAAAACTGTTTTTT

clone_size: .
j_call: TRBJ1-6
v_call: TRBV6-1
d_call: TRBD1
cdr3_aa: CASLIRDRGDSPLHF
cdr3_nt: TGTGCCAGCTTAATCCGGGACAGGGGGGATTCACCCCTCCACTTT

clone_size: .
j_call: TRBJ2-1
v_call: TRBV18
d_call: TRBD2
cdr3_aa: CASSRSRNWREYNEQFF
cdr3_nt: TGTGCCAGCTCACGGAGTAGGAACTGGCGGGAGTACAATGAGCAGTTCTTC

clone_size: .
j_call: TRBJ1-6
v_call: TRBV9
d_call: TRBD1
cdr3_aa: CASSAGDRGSPLHF
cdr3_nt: TGTGCCAGCAGCGCAGGTGACAGGGGCTCACCCCTCCACTTT

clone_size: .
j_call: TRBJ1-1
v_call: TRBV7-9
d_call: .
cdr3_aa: CASSPQGNTEAFF
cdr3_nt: TGTGCCAGCAGCCCACAGGGGAACACTGAAGCTTTCTTT

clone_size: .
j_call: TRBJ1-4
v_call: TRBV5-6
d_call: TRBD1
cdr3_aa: CASSGTGDEKLFF
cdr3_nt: TGTGCCAGCAGTGGGACAGGGGATGAAAAACTGTTTTTT

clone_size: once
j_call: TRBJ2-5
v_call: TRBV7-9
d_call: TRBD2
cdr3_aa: CASSQAGAFETQYF
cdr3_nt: TGTGCCAGCAGCCAGGCGGGAGCCTTTGAGACCCAGTACTTC

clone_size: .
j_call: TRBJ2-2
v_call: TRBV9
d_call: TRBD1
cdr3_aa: CASSVVTGGTGELFF
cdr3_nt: TGTGCCAGCAGCGTAGTCACAGGGGGTACCGGGGAGCTGTTTTTT

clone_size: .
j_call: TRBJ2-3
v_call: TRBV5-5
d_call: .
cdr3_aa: CASSLSSGIDTQYF
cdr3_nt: TGTGCCAGCAGCTTGTCATCAGGGATAGATACGCAGTATTTT

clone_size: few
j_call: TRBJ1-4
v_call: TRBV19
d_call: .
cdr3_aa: CASSGPTNEKLFF
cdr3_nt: TGTGCCAGTAGTGGACCAACTAATGAAAAACTGTTTTTT

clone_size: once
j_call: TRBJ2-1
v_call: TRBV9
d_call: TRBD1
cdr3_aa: CASSVARGQGFNEQFF
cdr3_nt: TGTGCCAGCAGCGTAGCGCGAGGACAGGGTTTCAATGAGCAGTTCTTC

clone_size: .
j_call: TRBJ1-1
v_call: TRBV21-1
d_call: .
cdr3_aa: CASSKDGDHMNTEAFF
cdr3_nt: TGTGCCAGCAGCAAAGATGGGGATCATATGAACACTGAAGCTTTCTTT

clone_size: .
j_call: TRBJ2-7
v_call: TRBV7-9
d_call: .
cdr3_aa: CASSPDYHYEQYF
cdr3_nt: TGTGCCAGCAGCCCCGACTACCACTACGAGCAGTACTTC

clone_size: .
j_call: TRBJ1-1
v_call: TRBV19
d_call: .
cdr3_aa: CASRATRSTEAFF
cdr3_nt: TGTGCCAGTAGAGCTACGAGGTCCACTGAAGCTTTCTTT

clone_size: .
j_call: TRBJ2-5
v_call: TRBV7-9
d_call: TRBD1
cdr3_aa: CASSLAKGQAERYF
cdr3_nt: TGTGCCAGCAGCTTAGCGAAGGGACAGGCCGAAAGGTACTTC

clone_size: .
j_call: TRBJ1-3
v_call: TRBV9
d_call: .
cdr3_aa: CASSPRGANGNTIYF
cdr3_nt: TGTGCCAGCAGTCCGCGGGGTGCGAATGGAAACACCATATATTTT

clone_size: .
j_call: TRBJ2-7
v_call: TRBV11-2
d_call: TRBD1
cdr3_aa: CASSSYRDRGSSEQYF
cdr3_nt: TGTGCCAGCAGCTCTTACCGGGACAGGGGGAGCTCCGAGCAGTACTTC

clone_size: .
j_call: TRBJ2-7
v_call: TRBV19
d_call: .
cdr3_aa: CASTGDPRYEQYF
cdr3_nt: TGTGCCAGTACCGGGGACCCGCGTTACGAGCAGTACTTC

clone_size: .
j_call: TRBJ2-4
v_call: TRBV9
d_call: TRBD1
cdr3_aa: CASSPPFGTGGIQYF
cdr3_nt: TGTGCCAGCAGCCCCCCCTTCGGGACAGGGGGCATTCAGTACTTC

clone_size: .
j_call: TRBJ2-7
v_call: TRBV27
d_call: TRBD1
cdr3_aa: CASSLLGQGREQYF
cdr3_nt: TGTGCCAGCAGTCTCCTGGGACAGGGAAGAGAGCAGTACTTC

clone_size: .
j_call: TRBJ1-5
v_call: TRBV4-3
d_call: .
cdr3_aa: CASSQVVAGSDQPQHF
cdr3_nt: TGCGCCAGCAGCCAAGTAGTGGCAGGTTCGGATCAGCCCCAGCATTTT

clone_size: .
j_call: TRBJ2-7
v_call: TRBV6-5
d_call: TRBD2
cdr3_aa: CASSPSGGATYEQYF
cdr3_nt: TGTGCCAGCAGCCCTAGCGGGGGGGCGACCTACGAGCAGTACTTC

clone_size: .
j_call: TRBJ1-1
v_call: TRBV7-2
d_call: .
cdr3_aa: CASSLVLLAEAFF
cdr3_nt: TGTGCCAGCAGCTTGGTTCTTTTGGCTGAAGCTTTCTTT

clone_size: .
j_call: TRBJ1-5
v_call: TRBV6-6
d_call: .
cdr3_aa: CASGSGYSNQPQHF
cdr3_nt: TGTGCCAGTGGATCGGGGTATAGCAATCAGCCCCAGCATTTT

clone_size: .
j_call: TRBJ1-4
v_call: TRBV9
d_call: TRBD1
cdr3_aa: CASSGGGQGSEKLFF
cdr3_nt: TGTGCCAGCAGCGGAGGGGGACAGGGAAGTGAAAAACTGTTTTTT

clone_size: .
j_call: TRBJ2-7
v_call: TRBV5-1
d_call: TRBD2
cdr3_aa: CASRPSGRSYEQYF
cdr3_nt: TGCGCCAGCAGGCCTAGCGGGCGATCCTACGAGCAGTACTTC

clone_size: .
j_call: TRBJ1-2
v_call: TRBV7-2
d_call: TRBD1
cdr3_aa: CASSLTGQGASGYTF
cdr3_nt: TGTGCCAGCAGCTTAACGGGACAGGGGGCCTCTGGCTACACCTTC

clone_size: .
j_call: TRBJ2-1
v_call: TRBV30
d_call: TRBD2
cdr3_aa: CAWSLRLAGVNNEQFF
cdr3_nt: TGTGCCTGGAGCCTACGACTAGCGGGAGTGAACAATGAGCAGTTCTTC

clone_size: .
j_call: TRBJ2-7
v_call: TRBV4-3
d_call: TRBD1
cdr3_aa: CASSQDYQGAYEQYF
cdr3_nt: TGCGCCAGCAGCCAAGATTACCAGGGGGCCTACGAGCAGTACTTC

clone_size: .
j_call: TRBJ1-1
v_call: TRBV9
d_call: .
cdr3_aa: CASSPRWGNTEAFF
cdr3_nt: TGTGCCAGCAGCCCGAGGTGGGGGAACACTGAAGCTTTCTTT